These 24 T cell receptor beta chains share one sample of origin, sequenced in a study of blood T cell repertoires in COVID-19. TCRdb's copy holds only in-frame clones and misses some; the assay was immunoSEQ multiplex PCR. The table shows 130,000 or so clones, with around four fifths occurring only once. Sequenced sample: peripheral blood. The receptors were sampled from a man older than 75 with active or convalescent COVID-19.

This clone was found once. This chain uses TRBV9 with TRBJ2-2, with D maybe TRBD1 (5 bases). The CDR3 loop spans 14 amino acids. Trimming shortened V by 0 bases and J by 8 bases, and 11 bases separated the two germline ends. Per germline, CDR1 SGDLS and CDR2 YYNGEE. The CDR3, as DNA: TGTGCCAGCAGCGTAGTGACAGAAAAAGGGGAGCTGTTTTTT. This codes for CASSVVTEKGELFF. Full variable domain (outside the CDR3, taken from reference TRBV9 and TRBJ2-2): DSGVTQTPKHLITATGQRVTLRCSPRSGDLSVYWYQQSLDQGLQFLIQYYNGEERAKGNILERFSAQQFPDLHSELNLSSLELGDSALYFCASSVVTEKGELFFGEGSRLTVL.

This clone was detected a few times. The J gene is TRBJ2-5, the V gene TRBV2; no firm D call. Trimming removed 4 bases from V and 4 bases from J, with 13 bases in between. CDR1 and CDR2 from the germline V gene are SNHLY and FYNNEI. This CDR3 comprises 14 residues. The CDR3 sequence is CASSVERWVETQYF. In nucleotides, the CDR3 is TGTGCCAGCAGTGTGGAGCGTTGGGTAGAGACCCAGTACTTC.

This sequence joins TRBV4-1 and TRBJ2-1; the D gene is possibly TRBD1 (6 bases). The germline V gene has CDR1 MGHRA and CDR2 YSYEKL. V lost 3 bases to trimming and J lost 10 bases, with 10 bases between them. CDR3 length: 12 amino acids. CDR3 sequence reads: CASSQGAGEQFF. The CDR3 nucleotides read TGCGCCAGCAGCCAGGGGGCTGGAGAGCAGTTCTTC.

This sequence joins TRBV28 and TRBJ2-1; possibly TRBD2 for D (6 bases). V was pared by 8 bases and J by 5 bases, with 25 bases between. This CDR3 spans 17 amino acids. Per germline, CDR1 MDHEN and CDR2 SYDVKM. DNA of the CDR3: TGTGCCAGCCCCTCGGGCATGACTAGTTTCGTCGACAATGAGCAGTTCTTC. It codes for CASPSGMTSFVDNEQFF.

This CDR3 is CASSLASSSGANVLTF. CDR3 DNA sequence: TGTGCCAGCAGCTTAGCGTCCAGCTCTGGGGCCAACGTCCTGACTTTC. The rearrangement joins TRBV7-2 to TRBJ2-6; D gene unclear. CDR1 and CDR2 from the germline V gene are SGHTA and FQGNSA. Trimming removed 0 bases at V and 0 bases at J, with 6 bases between. The CDR3 sequence is 16 residues long.

V is TRBV6-2 or TRBV6-3 and J is TRBJ2-2; 8 bases map to TRBD1. The germline gives CDR1 MNHEY, CDR2 SVGEGT. The CDR3 consists of 14 residues. With V trimmed by 3 bases and J by 4 bases, 1 base remained unmatched. The CDR3 here is CASSYQGATGELFF. The CDR3 bases are TGTGCCAGCAGTTATCAGGGGGCCACCGGGGAGCTGTTTTTT.

The chain uses TRBV20-1 and TRBJ2-7, with 11 bases matching TRBD2. V lost 3 bases and J lost 6; bases outside the gene matches: 4. This CDR3 has 13 amino acids. The germline V gene has CDR1 DFQATT and CDR2 SNEGSKA (reference sequence). CDR3 DNA sequence: TGCAGTGCTAGTATAGCGGGGGGGATCGAGCAGTACTTC. Its translation: CSASIAGGIEQYF.

The chain couples TRBV19 to TRBJ1-2; 11 positions agree with TRBD1. J lost 1 base, V lost 9 bases, and 7 bases had no gene match. Germline-derived CDR1 and CDR2 are LNHDA and SQIVND (reference sequence). The CDR3 has 15 amino acids. The CDR3 nucleotides are TGTGCCAGCAGACCCGGGACAGGGGGTAACTATGGCTACACCTTC. Its translation: CASRPGTGGNYGYTF.

The rearrangement links TRBV27 to TRBJ1-5; TRBD1 might be the D (6 bases). The V gene's germline CDR1 is MNHEY and CDR2 SMNVEV (reference sequence). The V end was cut by 5 bases, the J end by 6 bases, with 14 bases between. There are 14 residues in the CDR3. The CDR3 DNA sequence: TGTGCCAGCAGTGCTTCAGGGGAACCTCAGCCCCAGCATTTT. Its translation: CASSASGEPQPQHF.

This chain connects TRBV19 to TRBJ2-7; D might be TRBD2 (8 bases). V was clipped by 6 bases and J by 4 bases, with 25 bases between them. The CDR3 totals 17 residues. Germline V lookup: CDR1 LNHDA, CDR2 SQIVND (reference sequence). The CDR3 bases are TGTGCCAGTAGCCAGGGGGGGCTAGCGGGCGATGTTTACGAGCAGTACTTC. Amino acids: CASSQGGLAGDVYEQYF. Variable domain in full (rest from reference TRBV19 and TRBJ2-7): DGGITQSPKYLFRKEGQNVTLSCEQNLNHDAMYWYRQDPGQGLRLIYYSQIVNDFQKGDIAEGYSVSREKKESFPLTVTSAQKNPTAFYLCASSQGGLAGDVYEQYFGPGTRLTVT.

This clone was seen a single time. The genes are TRBV27 and TRBJ2-7; TRBD2 matches 11 bases. V trimming: 2 bases; J trimming: 4 bases; junction bases outside the gene matches: 4. This CDR3 is 15 amino acids long. Germline CDR1 MNHEY, CDR2 SMNVEV (reference sequence). The CDR3 loop reads CASSLRLAGGYEQYF. As DNA, the CDR3 is TGTGCCAGCAGTTTACGGCTAGCGGGGGGTTACGAGCAGTACTTC.

The rearrangement joins TRBV6-6 to TRBJ2-7, with a weak D call TRBD2 (5 bases). This CDR3 contains 12 residues. The germline V gene has CDR1 MNHNY and CDR2 SVGAGI (reference sequence). V shed 6 bases and J shed 2 bases, with 8 bases lying between them. The CDR3 loop is CASRRGPYEQYF. CDR3 DNA sequence: TGTGCCAGCAGACGCGGGCCCTACGAGCAGTACTTC.

This clone was detected only a few times. This chain connects TRBV10-3 to TRBJ2-5, with a tentative D call TRBD1 (5 bases). This CDR3 has 11 amino acids. Trimming cost V 8 bases and J 5 bases, with 9 bases left between them. Germline V gene lookup returns CDR1 ENHRY and CDR2 SYGVKD. The CDR3 nucleotides are TGTGCCATCGGGGCCGGGGAGACCCAGTACTTC. Its protein product is CAIGAGETQYF.

The CDR3: CASSYSLGMNTEAFF. The CDR3 coding sequence is TGTGCCAGCAGTTACAGTCTAGGCATGAACACTGAAGCTTTCTTT. V and J are TRBV6-2 or TRBV6-3 and TRBJ1-1; D not certain. The CDR3 has 15 amino acids. The V end lost 2 bases, the J end lost 0 bases, and 10 bases lay between the germline ends. CDR1 is MNHEY, CDR2 SVGEGT, per germline.

The V and J genes are TRBV11-2 and TRBJ2-1, with 8 bases fitting TRBD2. The CDR3 is 16 amino acids. Trimming cost V 6 bases and J 4 bases; bases outside gene matches: 11. CDR1 is SGHAT, CDR2 FQNNGV, per germline. CDR3 sequence: CASSYGGAYSYNEQFF. In DNA form, the CDR3 reads TGTGCCAGCAGTTACGGGGGGGCCTACTCGTACAATGAGCAGTTCTTC.

This chain connects TRBV5-1 to TRBJ2-5; the match to TRBD1 covers 7 bases. The CDR3 has 17 residues. V gave up 0 bases and J gave up 4 bases; unmatched junction bases: 12. The germline V gene encodes CDR1 SGHRS and CDR2 YFSETQ. The CDR3 loop reads CASSLGVDRVVRETQYF. DNA for the CDR3: TGCGCCAGCAGCTTGGGGGTCGACAGGGTAGTCAGAGAGACCCAGTACTTC.

This clone was picked up one time. The chain has TRBV12-3 or TRBV12-4 and TRBJ1-2, with D uncertain. V lost 2 bases and J 8 bases, leaving 12 bases between the germline ends. This CDR3 is 13 amino acids long. CDR3 coding DNA: TGTGCCAGCAGTTTAAGCGACGTGAGGGGCTACACCTTC. It specifies CASSLSDVRGYTF.

The table lists this clone with a count of one. The chain joins TRBV10-3 to TRBJ1-2; D is undetermined. This CDR3 comprises 14 residues. Germline values: CDR1 ENHRY, CDR2 SYGVKD. Trimming took off 8 bases at V and 6 bases at J, with 19 bases between the two ends. The CDR3 region is CAIQPTIRGNGYTF. The CDR3 nucleotides read TGTGCCATCCAACCAACCATCCGGGGTAATGGCTACACCTTC.

The J gene is TRBJ1-2, the V gene TRBV28; perhaps TRBD1 as D (5 bases). Between the trimmed V and J ends, which lost 6 bases and 2 bases, there was a span of 13 bases. Looked up from germline, CDR1 is MDHEN and CDR2 is SYDVKM. The CDR3 loop spans 14 amino acids. CDR3 loop: CASSSHQGNYGYTF. CDR3 in DNA: TGTGCCAGCAGCTCGCATCAGGGCAACTATGGCTACACCTTC.

The chain joins TRBV5-8 to TRBJ2-1, with 10 bases lining up with TRBD2. The CDR3 sequence is 15 residues long. Germline V CDR1 and CDR2: SGHTS, YDEGEE. J was trimmed by 7 bases and V by 2 bases; bases with no gene match: 6. The CDR3: CASSFRAGGRNEQFF. As DNA, the CDR3 is TGTGCCAGCAGCTTCCGAGCGGGGGGGCGGAATGAGCAGTTCTTC.

The rearrangement uses TRBV6-4 and TRBJ2-3, with 12 bases aligning to TRBD1. V dropped 6 bases and J dropped 6; count of bases not matched to a gene: 4. The length of the CDR3 is 14 residues. Germline V gene data show CDR1 as MRHNA and CDR2 as SNTAGT. This chain's CDR3 is CASSGTGGSDTQYF. The CDR3 nucleotides read TGTGCCAGCAGCGGGACAGGGGGCTCGGATACGCAGTATTTT.

The chain couples TRBV29-1 to TRBJ2-7; 11 bases line up with TRBD2. The CDR3 has 16 residues. Germline CDR1 and CDR2: SQVTM and ANQGSEA. V shed 0 bases and J 6 bases; nucleotides not matched to a gene: 10. The CDR3 spells CSVEDLRLAGIREQYF. In DNA form, the CDR3 reads TGCAGCGTTGAAGATCTAAGACTAGCGGGAATTCGCGAGCAGTACTTC.

The chain recombines TRBV28 with TRBJ2-5; TRBD1 is a possible D gene (6 bases). The CDR3 spans 15 residues. Per germline, CDR1 MDHEN and CDR2 SYDVKM. V was clipped by 1 base and J by 5 bases, with 14 bases between them. CDR3 region: CASSLSPGAAETQYF. DNA for the CDR3: TGTGCCAGCAGTTTATCGCCAGGGGCGGCGGAGACCCAGTACTTC.

V usage is TRBV7-9 and J usage is TRBJ2-3; tentatively, D is TRBD2 (5 bases). The CDR3 has 14 residues. CDR1 and CDR2 from the germline V gene are SEHNR and FQNEAQ (reference sequence). V was clipped by 9 bases and J by 0 bases, with 13 bases between them. CDR3 in amino acids: CASSALASTDTQYF. The DNA of the CDR3 is TGTGCCAGTTCGGCCCTAGCTAGCACAGATACGCAGTATTTT.